The 31 T cell receptor beta chains below all came from one sample that was sequenced in a study of shared clonotypes between healthy human individuals. Sequenced by immunoSEQ multiplex PCR; TCRdb stores in-frame clones only, minus some. Of 2 million to 2.5 million clones detected, approximately 94% appear once; the ten largest clones hold approximately 0.13%. The sequenced sample consisted of naive CD4+ T cells sorted from blood. Subset: CD45RA+ positively selected. Source of these receptors: a man aged 18 to 29 in good health.

The CDR3, as DNA: TGTGCCAGCAGTTACTCGAGGTCAGGGGGGAACTACGAGCAGTACTTC. Its translation: CASSYSRSGGNYEQYF. The J gene is TRBJ2-7, the V gene TRBV6-5; D is possibly TRBD1 (7 bases). This CDR3 is 16 amino acids long. CDR1 is MNHEY, CDR2 SVGAGI, per germline. Trimming removed 0 bases from V and 3 bases from J, with 15 bases in between.

The V call is TRBV7-9, the J call TRBJ1-4, with a weak D call TRBD1 (6 bases). Trimming removed 5 bases from V and 0 bases from J, with 19 bases in between. This CDR3 spans 18 amino acids. Germline CDR1 SEHNR, CDR2 FQNEAQ (reference sequence). CDR3 DNA: TGTGCCAGCAGCCCTTCTATCGACAGGATTGCAACTAATGAAAAACTGTTTTTT. It encodes CASSPSIDRIATNEKLFF.

The rearrangement joins TRBV6-5 to TRBJ1-2, with no clear D. The germline gives CDR1 MNHEY, CDR2 SVGAGI. V gave up 2 bases and J gave up 14 bases, with 12 bases separating them. There are 11 residues in the CDR3. CDR3 bases: TGTGCCAGCAGTTACCCCGGCCCCGAGACCTTC. Its protein product is CASSYPGPETF.

V is TRBV6-1 and J is TRBJ1-6; D is possibly TRBD1 (6 bases). The CDR3 is 14 amino acids. V lost 4 bases, J lost 9 bases, and 13 bases lay in between. Germline CDR1 reads MNHNS; CDR2 reads SASEGT. The CDR3 spells CASSVQGSGSPLHF. The CDR3 nucleotides are TGTGCCAGCAGTGTACAGGGATCTGGTTCACCCCTCCACTTT.

The chain employs TRBV7-2 and TRBJ1-4, with D hard to call. Trimming took 1 base from V and 3 from J, leaving 9 bases between them. Germline V gene sequence: CDR1 SGHTA, CDR2 FQGNSA. The CDR3 is made up of 15 amino acids. CDR3 in amino acids: CASSLGGTANEKLFF. The CDR3 bases are TGTGCCAGCAGCTTAGGGGGAACGGCTAATGAAAAACTGTTTTTT.

This sequence joins TRBV5-8 and TRBJ2-7; D is unresolved. Germline CDR1 is SGHTS and CDR2 is YDEGEE. The CDR3 length is 14 residues. Trimming cost V 4 bases and J 6 bases, with 17 bases left between them. Here the CDR3 DNA reads TGTGCCAGCAGCCCCTACCCTACGAGGTCCGAGCAGTACTTC. Amino acid sequence: CASSPYPTRSEQYF.

V gene TRBV6-1 combines with J gene TRBJ1-5; D unclear. Per the germline V gene, CDR1 is MNHNS and CDR2 is SASEGT. Trimming stripped 2 bases from V and 15 bases from J, with 14 bases between. The CDR3 covers 12 residues. CDR3 amino acids: CASSESGNQRHF. The DNA of the CDR3 is TGTGCCAGCAGTGAATCTGGCAACCAACGGCATTTT.

The chain carries TRBV5-1 and TRBJ1-6; TRBD1 matches 11 bases. The V gene end was trimmed by 2 bases and the J gene end by 10 bases; junction bases not matched to a gene: 11. The V gene's germline CDR1 is SGHRS and CDR2 YFSETQ. The CDR3 has 17 amino acids. CDR3 DNA: TGCGCCAGCAGCTTTTTCCGCCCGGGACAGGGGGTCTCACCCCTCCACTTT. Translation gives CASSFFRPGQGVSPLHF.

This clone was observed once. The rearrangement uses TRBV27 and TRBJ2-1, with 7 bases fitting TRBD1. The CDR3 runs 15 residues. CDR1 is MNHEY, CDR2 SMNVEV, per germline (reference sequence). Unmatched junction bases numbered 8, after V lost 3 bases and J lost 6 bases. This CDR3 reads CASSFVGTVSNEQFF. The CDR3 coding sequence is TGTGCCAGCAGTTTTGTAGGGACAGTGTCCAATGAGCAGTTCTTC.

The chain combines TRBV9 with TRBJ1-2, with 8 positions matching TRBD1. V trimming: 2 bases; J trimming: 2 bases; junction bases outside the gene matches: 5. CDR1 and CDR2 (germline): SGDLS, YYNGEE. CDR3 length equals 15 residues. The DNA of the CDR3 is TGTGCCAGCAGCGTTGGGGACAGGCTAAACTATGGCTACACCTTC. Translated: CASSVGDRLNYGYTF. The whole variable domain, filled in from reference TRBV9 and TRBJ1-2, reads DSGVTQTPKHLITATGQRVTLRCSPRSGDLSVYWYQQSLDQGLQFLIQYYNGEERAKGNILERFSAQQFPDLHSELNLSSLELGDSALYFCASSVGDRLNYGYTFGSGTRLTVV.

V usage is TRBV6-6 and J usage is TRBJ2-1; D tentatively fits TRBD1 or TRBD2 (5 bases each). Trimming cost V 0 bases and J 6 bases, with 15 bases left between them. CDR3 length: 16 residues. Germline V gives CDR1 MNHNY, CDR2 SVGAGI (reference sequence). CDR3 in amino acids: CASSYSSTGTANEQFF. In nucleotides, the CDR3 is TGTGCCAGCAGTTACTCGAGCACCGGGACCGCCAATGAGCAGTTCTTC.

The CDR3 loop is CSVQGRMKETQYF. CDR3 nucleotides: TGCAGCGTTCAAGGACGGATGAAAGAGACCCAGTACTTC. The rearrangement uses TRBV29-1 and TRBJ2-5; D remains unclear. Deletions cut 5 bases from V and 3 bases from J, with 13 bases between. Germline-derived CDR1 and CDR2 are SQVTM and ANQGSEA. This CDR3 region has 13 residues.

In this sample, this clone turned up once. V usage is TRBV25-1 and J usage is TRBJ1-2, with 9 bases fitting TRBD1. The CDR3 has 15 residues. Per the germline V gene, CDR1 is MGHDK and CDR2 is SYGVNS. The V gene end was trimmed by 6 bases and the J gene end by 2 bases; junction bases not matched to a gene: 7. The CDR3 DNA follows: TGTGCCAGCAGCGACAGCGGACAGGGGAACTATGGCTACACCTTC. It codes for CASSDSGQGNYGYTF.

This rearrangement joins TRBV19 to TRBJ2-7, with TRBD2 as a possible D gene (6 bases). Trimming cost V 5 bases and J 2 bases, with 19 bases left between them. The CDR3 sequence is 16 residues long. Per the germline V gene, CDR1 is LNHDA and CDR2 is SQIVND (reference sequence). This CDR3 is CASSLRGWDFPYEQYF. The CDR3 DNA reads as TGTGCCAGTAGTCTCCGGGGGTGGGACTTTCCCTACGAGCAGTACTTC.

The chain recombines TRBV4-1 with TRBJ2-1; D perhaps matches TRBD1 (6 bases). Germline loops: CDR1 MGHRA, CDR2 YSYEKL. Between the trimmed V and J ends, which lost 3 bases and 7 bases, there was a span of 16 bases. The CDR3 consists of 15 residues. The CDR3 reads CASSQTTTGYNEQFF. The CDR3 DNA is TGCGCCAGCAGCCAGACTACAACAGGGTATAATGAGCAGTTCTTC.

The rearrangement joins TRBV6-1 to TRBJ2-7, with D possibly being TRBD1 or TRBD2 (6 bases each). The CDR3 is 16 residues long. Trimming shortened V by 2 bases and J by 1 base, and 15 bases separated the two germline ends. Germline V CDR1 and CDR2: MNHNS, SASEGT. The CDR3 here is CASSEPLGGGSYEQYF. The CDR3 DNA reads TGTGCCAGCAGTGAACCTTTGGGGGGCGGTTCCTACGAGCAGTACTTC.

This clone was observed once. This chain uses TRBV5-5 with TRBJ1-5, with 9 bases that match TRBD1. The germline V gene has CDR1 SGHKS and CDR2 YYEKEE (reference sequence). The CDR3 is 15 amino acids. After removal of 4 bases from V and 5 bases from J, the junction contained 7 bases not matched to a gene. The CDR3 sequence is CASSGGTGSDQPQHF. The CDR3 DNA sequence: TGTGCCAGCAGCGGAGGGACAGGGAGTGATCAGCCCCAGCATTTT. The complete variable domain, with remaining parts taken from reference TRBV5-5 and TRBJ1-5, reads DAGVTQSPTHLIKTRGQQVTLRCSPISGHKSVSWYQQVLGQGPQFIFQYYEKEERGRGNFPDRFSARQFPNYSSELNVNALLLGDSALYLCASSGGTGSDQPQHFGDGTRLSIL.

The V and J genes are TRBV6-5 and TRBJ2-7; 9 bases line up with TRBD1. Germline V gene lookup returns CDR1 MNHEY and CDR2 SVGAGI. The CDR3 length is 15 residues. Trimming removed 7 bases from V and 2 bases from J; junction bases left unmatched: 9. CDR3 bases: TGTGCCAGCAAACGGGACAGGGAGGGGACCTACGAGCAGTACTTC. Its translation: CASKRDREGTYEQYF.

The V and J genes are TRBV2 and TRBJ1-6, with a weak D call TRBD1 (5 bases). The CDR3 length is 15 residues. Per germline, CDR1 SNHLY and CDR2 FYNNEI. Trimming left V 3 bases short and J 8 bases short, with 14 bases between. The CDR3 loop reads CASSDDRGVYSPLHF. The CDR3, as DNA: TGTGCCAGCAGTGATGATCGGGGGGTTTATTCACCCCTCCACTTT.

The rearrangement joins TRBV7-2 to TRBJ1-3; D is uncertain. Trimming shortened V by 3 bases and J by 8 bases, and 11 bases separated the two germline ends. CDR1 is SGHTA and CDR2 is FQGNSA in the germline V gene. The CDR3 has 13 residues. The CDR3 protein is CASSFSGRYTIYF. For the CDR3, the DNA is TGTGCCAGCAGCTTCAGCGGGAGGTACACCATATATTTT.

The chain has TRBV19 and TRBJ1-2; unclear D gene. Germline V CDR1 and CDR2: LNHDA, SQIVND (reference sequence). Trimming removed 1 base from V and 4 bases from J, with 13 bases in between. The CDR3 is made up of 15 amino acids. CDR3 DNA sequence: TGTGCCAGTAGTATAGGCCCGGCAACAAGCTATGGCTACACCTTC. The encoded protein is CASSIGPATSYGYTF. The full variable domain, completed using reference TRBV19 and TRBJ1-2, is DGGITQSPKYLFRKEGQNVTLSCEQNLNHDAMYWYRQDPGQGLRLIYYSQIVNDFQKGDIAEGYSVSREKKESFPLTVTSAQKNPTAFYLCASSIGPATSYGYTFGSGTRLTVV.

Note on this clone: Other DNA sequences in this sample translate to the same CDR3. The CDR3 spells CASSLVGDNSPLHF. CDR3 in DNA: TGCGCCAGCAGCTTGGTCGGGGATAATTCACCCCTCCACTTT. This chain uses TRBV5-1 with TRBJ1-6, with unresolved D. The CDR3 is 14 amino acids. Germline-derived CDR1 and CDR2 are SGHRS and YFSETQ. Deletions cut 0 bases from V and 5 bases from J, with 6 bases between.

The chain couples TRBV18 to TRBJ1-3; D ambiguous. This CDR3 comprises 16 residues. V was trimmed by 0 bases and J by 0 bases, leaving 9 bases between them. CDR1 is KGHSH, CDR2 LQKENI, per germline. The CDR3 loop reads CASSPPWQSSGNTIYF. The CDR3 DNA reads TGTGCCAGCTCACCACCGTGGCAGAGCTCTGGAAACACCATATATTTT. Filled out from reference TRBV18 and TRBJ1-3, the complete variable domain reads NAGVMQNPRHLVRRRGQEARLRCSPMKGHSHVYWYRQLPEEGLKFMVYLQKENIIDESGMPKERFSAEFPKEGPSILRIQQVVRGDSAAYFCASSPPWQSSGNTIYFGEGSWLTVV.

V gene TRBV7-9 combines with J gene TRBJ2-2; D unresolved. Per the germline V gene, CDR1 is SEHNR and CDR2 is FQNEAQ (reference sequence). Trimming stripped 2 bases from V and 4 bases from J, with 8 bases between. This CDR3 region has 14 residues. CDR3 residues: CASSLSTTTGELFF. CDR3 DNA sequence: TGTGCCAGCAGCTTATCCACAACCACCGGGGAGCTGTTTTTT.

This chain connects TRBV2 to TRBJ1-1, with unresolved D. Germline V gene data show CDR1 as SNHLY and CDR2 as FYNNEI. V was trimmed by 7 bases and J by 4 bases, leaving 10 bases between them. CDR3 length: 12 amino acids. CDR3 amino acids: CASNPRGTEAFF. CDR3 in DNA: TGTGCCAGCAACCCCCGGGGCACTGAAGCTTTCTTT.

The genes are TRBV4-1 and TRBJ2-7, with D perhaps matching TRBD1 (5 bases). The germline gives CDR1 MGHRA, CDR2 YSYEKL. The CDR3 length is 15 residues. The V and J ends lost 0 bases and 3 bases respectively, with 12 bases between them. CDR3 DNA sequence: TGCGCCAGCAGCCAAGATTTGTCAGGGAACTACGAGCAGTACTTC. Translation gives CASSQDLSGNYEQYF.

This chain connects TRBV19 to TRBJ1-5; TRBD1 is a possible D gene (5 bases). From germline, CDR1 is LNHDA and CDR2 SQIVND (reference sequence). V gave up 7 bases and J gave up 3 bases, with 10 bases separating them. The CDR3 totals 13 residues. In DNA form, the CDR3 reads TGTGCCAGTACTAGGACATACAATCAGCCCCAGCATTTT. Amino acid sequence: CASTRTYNQPQHF.

This clone was seen a single time. The chain is built from TRBV6-6 and TRBJ2-1; TRBD2 is a possible D gene (6 bases). V lost 7 bases and J 0 bases, leaving 13 bases between the germline ends. Germline V gene data show CDR1 as MNHNY and CDR2 as SVGAGI (reference sequence). The CDR3 has 15 residues. The chain's CDR3 is CASTNPEGSYNEQFF. In nucleotides, the CDR3 is TGTGCCAGCACGAACCCGGAGGGCTCCTACAATGAGCAGTTCTTC.

The gene calls are TRBV28 and TRBJ2-7; either TRBD1 or TRBD2 may fit D (5 bases each). Germline CDR1 MDHEN, CDR2 SYDVKM. The CDR3 length is 14 residues. Trimming cost V 6 bases and J 3 bases, with 15 bases left between them. CDR3 region: CASSDSGTNYEQYF. DNA of the CDR3: TGTGCCAGCAGCGACTCGGGGACGAACTACGAGCAGTACTTC. Full variable domain (remainder filled in from reference TRBV28 and TRBJ2-7): DVKVTQSSRYLVKRTGEKVFLECVQDMDHENMFWYRQDPGLGLRLIYFSYDVKMKEKGDIPEGYSVSREKKERFSLILESASTNQTSMYLCASSDSGTNYEQYFGPGTRLTVT.

The rearrangement joins TRBV28 to TRBJ2-2; D unclear. CDR3 length equals 14 residues. The V end lost 2 bases, the J end lost 1 base, and 5 bases lay between the germline ends. CDR1 and CDR2 (germline): MDHEN, SYDVKM. The CDR3 DNA follows: TGTGCCAGCAGTTTACCGATGAACACCGGGGAGCTGTTTTTT. Protein sequence: CASSLPMNTGELFF. The full variable domain, rest sourced from reference TRBV28 and TRBJ2-2, is DVKVTQSSRYLVKRTGEKVFLECVQDMDHENMFWYRQDPGLGLRLIYFSYDVKMKEKGDIPEGYSVSREKKERFSLILESASTNQTSMYLCASSLPMNTGELFFGEGSRLTVL.

This chain connects TRBV5-1 to TRBJ1-2, with D possibly matching TRBD1 (5 bases). The CDR3 is 14 residues long. Germline V gene lookup returns CDR1 SGHRS and CDR2 YFSETQ. V shed 4 bases and J shed 2 bases, with 12 bases lying between them. The CDR3 is CASSSLEGNYGYTF. As DNA, the CDR3 is TGCGCCAGCAGCAGCCTCGAGGGGAACTATGGCTACACCTTC.